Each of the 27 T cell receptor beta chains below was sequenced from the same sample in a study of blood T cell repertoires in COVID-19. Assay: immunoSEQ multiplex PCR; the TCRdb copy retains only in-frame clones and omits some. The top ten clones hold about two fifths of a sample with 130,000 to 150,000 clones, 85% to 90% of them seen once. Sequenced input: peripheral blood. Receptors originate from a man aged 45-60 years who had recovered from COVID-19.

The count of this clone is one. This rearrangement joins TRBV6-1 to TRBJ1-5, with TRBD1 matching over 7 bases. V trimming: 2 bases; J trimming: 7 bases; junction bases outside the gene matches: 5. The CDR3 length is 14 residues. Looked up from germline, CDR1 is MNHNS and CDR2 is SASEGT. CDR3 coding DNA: TGTGCCAGCAGTGAACAGGGGGGAAAGCAGCCCCAGCATTTT. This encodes CASSEQGGKQPQHF.

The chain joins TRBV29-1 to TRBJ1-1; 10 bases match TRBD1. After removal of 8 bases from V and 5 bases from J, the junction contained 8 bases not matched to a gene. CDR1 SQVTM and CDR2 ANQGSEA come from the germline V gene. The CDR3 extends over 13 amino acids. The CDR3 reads CSSRQGAGTEAFF. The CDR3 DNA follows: TGCAGCTCCAGACAGGGGGCGGGTACTGAAGCTTTCTTT.

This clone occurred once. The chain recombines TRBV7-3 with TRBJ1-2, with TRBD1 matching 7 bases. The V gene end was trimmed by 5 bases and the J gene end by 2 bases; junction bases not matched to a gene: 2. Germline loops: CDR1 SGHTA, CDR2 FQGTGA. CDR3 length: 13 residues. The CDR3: CASSPDRNYGYTF. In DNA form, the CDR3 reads TGTGCCAGCAGCCCGGACAGGAACTATGGCTACACCTTC. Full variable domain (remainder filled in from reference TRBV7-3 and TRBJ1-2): GAGVSQTPSNKVTEKGKYVELRCDPISGHTALYWYRQSLGQGPEFLIYFQGTGAADDSGLPNDRFFAVRPEGSVSTLKIQRTERGDSAVYLCASSPDRNYGYTFGSGTRLTVV.

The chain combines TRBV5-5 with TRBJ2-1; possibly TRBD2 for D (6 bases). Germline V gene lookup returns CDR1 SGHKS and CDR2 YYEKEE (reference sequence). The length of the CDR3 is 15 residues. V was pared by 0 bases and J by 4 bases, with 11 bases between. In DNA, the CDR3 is TGTGCCAGCAGCTTGGATGGCGGGGAATACAATGAGCAGTTCTTC. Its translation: CASSLDGGEYNEQFF. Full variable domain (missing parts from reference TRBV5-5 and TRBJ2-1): DAGVTQSPTHLIKTRGQQVTLRCSPISGHKSVSWYQQVLGQGPQFIFQYYEKEERGRGNFPDRFSARQFPNYSSELNVNALLLGDSALYLCASSLDGGEYNEQFFGPGTRLTVL.

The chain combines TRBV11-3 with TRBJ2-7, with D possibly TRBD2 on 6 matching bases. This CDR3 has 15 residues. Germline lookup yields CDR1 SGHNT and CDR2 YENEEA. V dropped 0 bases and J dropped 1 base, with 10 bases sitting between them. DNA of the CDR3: TGTGCCAGCAGCTTAGATGGAGGGGAATCCTACGAGCAGTACTTC. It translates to CASSLDGGESYEQYF.

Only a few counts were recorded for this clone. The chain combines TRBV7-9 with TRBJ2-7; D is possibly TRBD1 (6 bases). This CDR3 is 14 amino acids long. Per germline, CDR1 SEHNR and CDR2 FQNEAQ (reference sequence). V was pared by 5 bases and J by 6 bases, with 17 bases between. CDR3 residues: CASSLPGEPFEQYF. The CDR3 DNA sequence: TGTGCCAGCAGCCTACCAGGGGAACCCTTCGAGCAGTACTTC.

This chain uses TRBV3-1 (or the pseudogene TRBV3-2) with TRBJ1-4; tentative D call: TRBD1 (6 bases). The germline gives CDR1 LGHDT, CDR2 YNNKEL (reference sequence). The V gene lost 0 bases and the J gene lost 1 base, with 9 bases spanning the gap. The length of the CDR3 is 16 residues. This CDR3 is CASSQEGGITNEKLFF. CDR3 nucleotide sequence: TGTGCCAGCAGCCAAGAAGGGGGTATAACTAATGAAAAACTGTTTTTT.

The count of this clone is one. The CDR3 is CASSLYTSGGPRDTDTQYF. CDR3 DNA: TGTGCCAGCAGCCTTTATACTAGCGGGGGACCCCGGGACACAGATACGCAGTATTTT. The chain carries TRBV3-1 (or the pseudogene TRBV3-2) and TRBJ2-3; the match to TRBD2 covers 11 bases. Germline V gives CDR1 LGHDT, CDR2 YNNKEL (reference sequence). V lost 4 bases, J lost 2 bases, and 14 bases stayed unmatched. CDR3 length: 19 amino acids.

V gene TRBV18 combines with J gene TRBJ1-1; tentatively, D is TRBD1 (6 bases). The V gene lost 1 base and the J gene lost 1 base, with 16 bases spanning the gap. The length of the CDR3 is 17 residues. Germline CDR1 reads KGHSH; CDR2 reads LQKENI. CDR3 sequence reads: CASSPLTGSPGNTEAFF. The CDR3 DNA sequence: TGTGCCAGCTCACCACTAACAGGGTCGCCGGGGAACACTGAAGCTTTCTTT.

The CDR3: CAWGPGTGPYEQYF. The CDR3 DNA sequence: TGTGCCTGGGGCCCCGGGACAGGGCCGTACGAGCAGTACTTC. The chain joins TRBV30 to TRBJ2-7, with TRBD1 identical over 9 bases. This CDR3 comprises 14 residues. Germline-derived CDR1 and CDR2 are GTSNPN and SVGIG (reference sequence). V was clipped by 5 bases and J by 4 bases; unmatched bases: 9.

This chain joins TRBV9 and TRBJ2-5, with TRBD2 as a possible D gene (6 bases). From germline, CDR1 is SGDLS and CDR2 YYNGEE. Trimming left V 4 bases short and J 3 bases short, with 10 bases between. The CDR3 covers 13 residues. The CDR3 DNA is TGTGCCAGCAGCCCACCGGGGGAAGAGACCCAGTACTTC. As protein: CASSPPGEETQYF.

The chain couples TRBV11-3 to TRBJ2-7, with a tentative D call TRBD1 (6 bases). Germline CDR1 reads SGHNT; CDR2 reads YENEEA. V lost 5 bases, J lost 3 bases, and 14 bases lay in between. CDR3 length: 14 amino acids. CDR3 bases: TGTGCCAGCAGCGCAGGACAGCTGAACTACGAGCAGTACTTC. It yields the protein CASSAGQLNYEQYF. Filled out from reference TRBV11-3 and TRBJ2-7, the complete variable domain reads EAGVVQSPRYKIIEKKQPVAFWCNPISGHNTLYWYLQNLGQGPELLIRYENEEAVDDSQLPKDRFSAERLKGVDSTLKIQPAELGDSAVYLCASSAGQLNYEQYFGPGTRLTVT.

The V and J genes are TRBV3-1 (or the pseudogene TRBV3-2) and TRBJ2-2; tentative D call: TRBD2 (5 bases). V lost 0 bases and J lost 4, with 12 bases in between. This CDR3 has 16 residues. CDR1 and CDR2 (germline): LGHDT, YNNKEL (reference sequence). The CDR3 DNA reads TGTGCCAGCAGCCAAGAAGGTTTCGGGGTCACCGGGGAGCTGTTTTTT. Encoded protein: CASSQEGFGVTGELFF.

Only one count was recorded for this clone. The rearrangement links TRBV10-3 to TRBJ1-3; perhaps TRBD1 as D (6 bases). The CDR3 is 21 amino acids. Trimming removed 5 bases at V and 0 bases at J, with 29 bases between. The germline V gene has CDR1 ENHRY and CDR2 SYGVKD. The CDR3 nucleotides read TGTGCCATCAGTCCCACCCCCCGGGACATCCTAGAACCAAGCTCTGGAAACACCATATATTTT. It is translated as CAISPTPRDILEPSSGNTIYF.

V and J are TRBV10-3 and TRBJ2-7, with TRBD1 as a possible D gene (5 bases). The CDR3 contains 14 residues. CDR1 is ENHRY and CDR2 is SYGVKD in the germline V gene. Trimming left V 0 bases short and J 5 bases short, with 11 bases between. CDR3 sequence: CAISESGHYDEQYF. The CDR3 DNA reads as TGTGCCATCAGTGAGTCGGGGCATTATGACGAGCAGTACTTC.

CDR3 DNA: TGCGCCAGCAGTGAGTCGAGGGACAGCTTCTATGGCTACACCTTC. This sequence encodes CASSESRDSFYGYTF. The V and J genes are TRBV10-1 and TRBJ1-2; 7 nucleotides line up with TRBD1. This CDR3 spans 15 amino acids. Per germline, CDR1 WNHNN and CDR2 SYGVQD (reference sequence). V shed 0 bases, J shed 4 bases, and the junction held 5 bases outside the gene matches.

The CDR3 nucleotides are TGTGCCATAGCGGGGGGCACAGATACGCAGTATTTT. Amino acid sequence: CAIAGGTDTQYF. The rearrangement uses TRBV10-3 and TRBJ2-3; TRBD2 matches 8 bases. This CDR3 is 12 amino acids long. V gave up 9 bases and J gave up 1 base; unmatched junction bases: 0. Per germline, CDR1 ENHRY and CDR2 SYGVKD.

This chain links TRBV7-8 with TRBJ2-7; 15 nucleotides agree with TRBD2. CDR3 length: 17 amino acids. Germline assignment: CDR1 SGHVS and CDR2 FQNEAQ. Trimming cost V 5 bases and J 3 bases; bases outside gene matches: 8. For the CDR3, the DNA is TGTGCCAGCAGCCGAGGACTAGCGGGGGGGATAAGCTACGAGCAGTACTTC. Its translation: CASSRGLAGGISYEQYF.

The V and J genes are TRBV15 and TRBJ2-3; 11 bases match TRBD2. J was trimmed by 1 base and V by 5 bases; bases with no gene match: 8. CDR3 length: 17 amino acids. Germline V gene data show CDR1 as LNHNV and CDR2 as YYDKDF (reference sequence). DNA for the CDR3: TGTGCCACCAGCCCCGGGTTACTAGCGGGAGGCACAGATACGCAGTATTTT. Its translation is CATSPGLLAGGTDTQYF.

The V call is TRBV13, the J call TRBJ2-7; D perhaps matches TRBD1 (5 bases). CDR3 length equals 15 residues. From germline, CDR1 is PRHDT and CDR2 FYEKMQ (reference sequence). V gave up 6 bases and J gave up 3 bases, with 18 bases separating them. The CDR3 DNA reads TGTGCCAGCAGGACTTTGGGGCAGGGCAGCTACGAGCAGTACTTC. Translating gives CASRTLGQGSYEQYF.

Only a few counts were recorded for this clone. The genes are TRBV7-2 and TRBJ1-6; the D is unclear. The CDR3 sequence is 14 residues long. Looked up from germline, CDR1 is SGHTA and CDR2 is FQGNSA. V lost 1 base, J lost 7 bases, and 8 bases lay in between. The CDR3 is CASSLGVLNSPLHF. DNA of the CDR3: TGTGCCAGCAGCTTAGGCGTCTTGAATTCACCCCTCCACTTT. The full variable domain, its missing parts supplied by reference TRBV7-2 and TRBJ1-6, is GAGVSQSPSNKVTEKGKDVELRCDPISGHTALYWYRQSLGQGLEFLIYFQGNSAPDKSGLPSDRFSAERTGGSVSTLTIQRTQQEDSAVYLCASSLGVLNSPLHFGNGTRLTVT.

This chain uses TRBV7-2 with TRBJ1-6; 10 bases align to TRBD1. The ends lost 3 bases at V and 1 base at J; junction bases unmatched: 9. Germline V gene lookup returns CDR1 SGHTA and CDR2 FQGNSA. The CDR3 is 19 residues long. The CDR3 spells CASSLARQGAGSYNSPLHF. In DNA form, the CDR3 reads TGTGCCAGCAGCTTGGCAAGACAGGGGGCTGGGTCCTATAATTCACCCCTCCACTTT.

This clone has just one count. This CDR3 is CASRGVGQPQHF. The CDR3 DNA sequence: TGTGCCAGCAGGGGAGTCGGTCAGCCCCAGCATTTT. The rearrangement uses TRBV25-1 and TRBJ1-5; D is unclear. Trimming stripped 6 bases from V and 6 bases from J, with 9 bases between. In germline, CDR1 is MGHDK, CDR2 SYGVNS. The CDR3 is 12 residues long.

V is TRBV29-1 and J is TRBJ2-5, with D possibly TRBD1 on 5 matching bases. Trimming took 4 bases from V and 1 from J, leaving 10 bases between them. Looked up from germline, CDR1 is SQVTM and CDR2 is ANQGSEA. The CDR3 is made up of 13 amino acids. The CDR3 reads CSVVQGSQETQYF. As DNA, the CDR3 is TGCAGCGTTGTCCAGGGTTCCCAAGAGACCCAGTACTTC.

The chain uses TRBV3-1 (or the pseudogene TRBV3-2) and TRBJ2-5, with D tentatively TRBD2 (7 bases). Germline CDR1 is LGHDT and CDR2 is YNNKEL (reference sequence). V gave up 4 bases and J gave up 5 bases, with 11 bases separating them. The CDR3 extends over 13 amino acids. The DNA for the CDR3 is TGTGCCAGCAGCCGGGGGGGCGGGGAGACCCAGTACTTC. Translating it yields CASSRGGGETQYF.

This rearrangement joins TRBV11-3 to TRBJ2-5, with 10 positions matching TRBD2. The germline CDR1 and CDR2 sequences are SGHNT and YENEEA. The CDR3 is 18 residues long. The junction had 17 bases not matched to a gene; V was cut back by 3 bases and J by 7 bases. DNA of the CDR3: TGTGCCAGCAGCTTGGGGTGGGCTAGCGGGGGTCCGGGTGGGACCCAGTACTTC. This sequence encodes CASSLGWASGGPGGTQYF.

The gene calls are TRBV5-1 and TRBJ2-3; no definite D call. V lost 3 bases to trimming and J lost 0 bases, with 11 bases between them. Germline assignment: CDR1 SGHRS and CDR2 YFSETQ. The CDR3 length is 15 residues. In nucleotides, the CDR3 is TGCGCCAGCAGCTCCCAGAGGCGGAGCACAGATACGCAGTATTTT. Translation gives CASSSQRRSTDTQYF.